The TCR beta chain described here comes from a study of neoadjuvant anti-PD-1 for oral cavity cancer. The overall study: Most patients had three to four biweekly doses of 3 mg/kg nivolumab before resection.

Blood libraries mostly used roughly 500 ng genomic DNA, six replicates each. Profiled with immunoSEQ multiplex PCR; TCRdb holds only in-frame clones, not every one. The sample includes 14,000 or so clones, 55% to 65% of them seen just once. In germline, CDR1 is SGHVS, CDR2 FQNEAQ. The CDR3 loop spans 12 amino acids. Deletions cut 1 base from V and 7 bases from J, with 8 bases between. These newly diagnosed stage II-IVA oral cavity squamous cell carcinoma patients had no prior systemic or radiation treatment. V gene TRBV7-8 combines with J gene TRBJ2-7; no clear D. The TCR sequence derives from a person aged 40 to 85 with oral cavity squamous cell carcinoma. Sequencing was performed on PBMCs, taken before nivolumab (anti-PD-1) treatment. The CDR3 loop is CASSLDSWEQYF. In DNA form, the CDR3 reads TGTGCCAGCAGCTTAGACAGTTGGGAGCAGTACTTC. The full variable domain, in which reference TRBV7-8 and TRBJ2-7 provide the parts outside the CDR3, is GAGVSQSPRYKVAKRGQDVALRCDPISGHVSLFWYQQALGQGPEFLTYFQNEAQLDKSGLPSDRFFAERPEGSVSTLKIQRTQQEDSAVYLCASSLDSWEQYFGPGTRLTVT.